The 9 T cell receptor beta chains below all came from one sample that was sequenced in a study of T cells after yellow fever vaccination. TCRdb re-called the 5' RACE reads with MiXCR, one entry per CDR3 protein. The sample has about 260,000 distinct CDR3 sequences; 10% to 15% are singletons. Here the sequenced sample was CD4+ T cells sorted from PBMCs, taken 45 days after the yellow fever booster vaccination. Receptors originate from a man younger than 45 who received the YFV17D yellow fever vaccine.

The genes are TRBV7-2 and TRBJ2-2; D might be TRBD1 (5 bases). The V gene's germline CDR1 is SGHTA and CDR2 FQGNSA. The CDR3 runs 13 residues. The V and J ends lost 2 bases and 7 bases respectively, with 8 bases between them. In DNA, the CDR3 is TGTGCCAGCAGCTTACAGGGCGGCGGGGAGCTGTTTTTT. It yields the protein CASSLQGGGELFF.

This clonotype came up many times. CDR3: CASRRQVQETQYF. Here the CDR3 DNA reads TGTGCCAGCAGACGACAGGTTCAAGAGACCCAGTACTTC. The rearrangement links TRBV7-2 to TRBJ2-5, with TRBD1 as a possible D gene (6 bases). Trimming removed 6 bases at V and 2 bases at J, with 10 bases between. Germline CDR1 and CDR2: SGHTA and FQGNSA. There are 13 residues in the CDR3.

This clonotype has a handful of counts. The chain recombines TRBV5-1 with TRBJ2-1; a possible D gene is TRBD1 (6 bases). Trimming pared 0 bases from V and 12 bases from J, leaving 13 bases between. The CDR3 spans 13 residues. Germline V gene lookup returns CDR1 SGHRS and CDR2 YFSETQ. The CDR3 DNA follows: TGCGCCAGCAGCTTGGGGGGGCTAGAAGGGCAGTTCTTC. This encodes CASSLGGLEGQFF.

The chain recombines TRBV28 with TRBJ2-2; D gene uncertain. The V end was cut by 7 bases, the J end by 0 bases, with 6 bases between. Per germline, CDR1 MDHEN and CDR2 SYDVKM. The CDR3 extends over 13 amino acids. The CDR3 DNA reads as TGTGCCAGCACCCAGACGAACACCGGGGAGCTGTTTTTT. This translates into CASTQTNTGELFF.

V gene TRBV20-1 combines with J gene TRBJ1-2; TRBD1 matches 7 bases. The CDR3 extends over 13 amino acids. With 2 bases clipped from V and 4 bases from J, the junction kept 4 bases outside the gene matches. CDR1 is DFQATT and CDR2 is SNEGSKA in the germline V gene (reference sequence). The chain's CDR3 is CSARHRDSYGYTF. CDR3 DNA: TGCAGTGCTAGACACAGGGACAGCTATGGCTACACCTTC.

In this sample, this clonotype turned up a few times. This chain joins TRBV5-1 and TRBJ2-1; TRBD2 matches 12 bases. The CDR3 has 19 residues. J lost 2 bases, V lost 0 bases, and 9 bases had no gene match. CDR1 and CDR2 from the germline V gene are SGHRS and YFSETQ. In nucleotides, the CDR3 is TGCGCCAGCAGCTTGGGCGGGGTCCGGACTAGCGGGACCTACAATGAGCAGTTCTTC. Translated, it gives CASSLGGVRTSGTYNEQFF.

The V and J genes are TRBV7-3 and TRBJ2-1; 9 bases are a match to TRBD1. Losses at the gene ends were 5 bases for V and 5 bases for J; bases not matched to a gene: 4. In germline, CDR1 is SGHTA, CDR2 FQGTGA. There are 14 residues in the CDR3. CDR3 sequence: CASSIQGAHNEQFF. CDR3 nucleotide sequence: TGTGCCAGCAGCATACAGGGGGCTCACAATGAGCAGTTCTTC. Filled out from reference TRBV7-3 and TRBJ2-1, the complete variable domain reads GAGVSQTPSNKVTEKGKYVELRCDPISGHTALYWYRQSLGQGPEFLIYFQGTGAADDSGLPNDRFFAVRPEGSVSTLKIQRTERGDSAVYLCASSIQGAHNEQFFGPGTRLTVL.

The J gene is TRBJ2-1, the V gene TRBV6-5, with no clear D. Per germline, CDR1 MNHEY and CDR2 SVGAGI. The CDR3 length is 12 residues. Trimming pared 6 bases from V and 7 bases from J, leaving 10 bases between. This chain's CDR3 is CASRKSANEQFF. CDR3 DNA sequence: TGTGCCAGCAGAAAATCAGCTAATGAGCAGTTCTTC.

The rearrangement uses TRBV10-3 and TRBJ2-7, with TRBD1 identical over 7 bases. Trimming cost V 6 bases and J 2 bases; bases outside gene matches: 7. CDR3 length equals 14 residues. In germline, CDR1 is ENHRY, CDR2 SYGVKD. The CDR3 here is CAIREPGGPYEQYF. CDR3 coding DNA: TGTGCCATCAGAGAACCAGGGGGACCCTACGAGCAGTACTTC.